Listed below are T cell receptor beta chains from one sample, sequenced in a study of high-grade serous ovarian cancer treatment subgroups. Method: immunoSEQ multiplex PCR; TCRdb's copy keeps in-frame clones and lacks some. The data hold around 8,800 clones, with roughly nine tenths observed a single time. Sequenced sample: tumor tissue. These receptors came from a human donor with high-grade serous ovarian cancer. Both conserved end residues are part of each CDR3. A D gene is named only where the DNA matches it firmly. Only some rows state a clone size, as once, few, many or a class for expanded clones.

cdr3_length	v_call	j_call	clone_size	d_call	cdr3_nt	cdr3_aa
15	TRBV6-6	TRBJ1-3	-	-	TGTGCCAGCAGCCCTGGGACGCACTCTGGAAACACCATATATTTT	CASSPGTHSGNTIYF
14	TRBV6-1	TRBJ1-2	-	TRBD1	TGTGCCAGCACCGCACCCGGGACAGACTATGGCTACACCTTC	CASTAPGTDYGYTF
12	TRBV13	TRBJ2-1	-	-	TGTGCCAGCAGCCGCGCAGGGGATGAGCAGTTCTTC	CASSRAGDEQFF
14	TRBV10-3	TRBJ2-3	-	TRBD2	TGTGCCATCAGCCAAGCGGGGAGCACAGATACGCAGTATTTT	CAISQAGSTDTQYF
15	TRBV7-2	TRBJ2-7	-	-	TGTGCCAGCAGCTTAGATTGGCAGGGGATCAACGAGCAGTACTTC	CASSLDWQGINEQYF
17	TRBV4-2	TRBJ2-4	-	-	TGTGCCAGCAGCCAAGATTTTGCGGGACCGGGTGGAAACATTCAGTACTTC	CASSQDFAGPGGNIQYF
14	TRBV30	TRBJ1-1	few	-	TGTGCCTGGACCAAAAATACAGGGTCCACTGAAGCTTTCTTT	CAWTKNTGSTEAFF
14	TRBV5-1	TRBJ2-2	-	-	TGCGCCAGCAGCTTCGTCCCCAACACCGGGGAGCTGTTTTTT	CASSFVPNTGELFF
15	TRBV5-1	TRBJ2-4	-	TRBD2	TGCGCCAGCAGGGGCGACTTGGGCCGGGGGGACATTCAGTACTTC	CASRGDLGRGDIQYF
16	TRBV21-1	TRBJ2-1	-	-	TGTGCCAGCAGCAAAGAGGCAGGGGGGTCCTACAATGAGCAGTTCTTC	CASSKEAGGSYNEQFF
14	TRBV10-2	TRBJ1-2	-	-	TGCGCCAGCGGGAGTGGTCGGGGTACAGGAGGCTACACCTTC	CASGSGRGTGGYTF
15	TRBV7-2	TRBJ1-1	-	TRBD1	TGTGCCAGCAGACCAGGACAGGGGGCATATACTGAAGCTTTCTTT	CASRPGQGAYTEAFF
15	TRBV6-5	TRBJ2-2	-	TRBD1	TGTGCCAGCGGCCCACAGGGGACGAACACCGGGGAGCTGTTTTTT	CASGPQGTNTGELFF
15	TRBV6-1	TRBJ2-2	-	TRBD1	TGTGCCAGCAGACCGGACAGGGCGGGAACCGGGGAGCTGTTTTTT	CASRPDRAGTGELFF
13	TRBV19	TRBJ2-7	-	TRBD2	TGTGCCAGTAGTATGGGACTAGTTTACGAGCAGTACTTC	CASSMGLVYEQYF
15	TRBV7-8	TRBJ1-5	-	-	TGTGCCAGCAGCTTAGGGCGGTATAGCAATCAGCCCCAGCATTTT	CASSLGRYSNQPQHF
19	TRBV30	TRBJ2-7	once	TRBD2	TGTGCCTGGAGTGTAGGGACTAGCGGGAGGCGAACGGACCCCTACGAGCAGTACTTC	CAWSVGTSGRRTDPYEQYF
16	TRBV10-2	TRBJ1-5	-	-	TGCGCCAGCAGTGAGTCGGCAGCGTATAGCAATCAGCCCCAGCATTTT	CASSESAAYSNQPQHF
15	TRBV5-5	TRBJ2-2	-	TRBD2	TGTGCCAGCAGCTCGAGCGGGAGAGGCACCGGGGAGCTGTTTTTT	CASSSSGRGTGELFF
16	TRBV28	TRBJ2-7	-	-	TGTGCCAGCAGTTTAGGCCTTCCAGGGCGGGTGGGGGAGCAGTACTTC	CASSLGLPGRVGEQYF
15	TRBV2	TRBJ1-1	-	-	TGTGCCAGCAGTCTAGAACAGGCAACGAACACTGAAGCTTTCTTT	CASSLEQATNTEAFF
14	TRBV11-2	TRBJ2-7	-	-	TGTGCCAGCAGCTTAGAGGGTCCGATTGACGAGCAGTACTTC	CASSLEGPIDEQYF
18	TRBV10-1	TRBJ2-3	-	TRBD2	TGCGCCAGCAGTGAGTCCGGGACTAGCGGGGGGAGCACAGATACGCAGTATTTT	CASSESGTSGGSTDTQYF
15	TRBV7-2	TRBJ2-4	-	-	TGTGCCAGCAGCTTAATCCTGGGTCGAGGGAACATTCAGTACTTC	CASSLILGRGNIQYF
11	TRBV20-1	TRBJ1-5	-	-	TGCAGTGCGGGGACCGAGGAGCCCCAGCATTTT	CSAGTEEPQHF
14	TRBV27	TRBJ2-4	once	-	TGTGCCAGCAGTTGGGCAGGGTACAAAAACATTCAGTACTTC	CASSWAGYKNIQYF
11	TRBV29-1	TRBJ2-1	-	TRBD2	TGCAGCGTTCTTGGACTAGCGGAGCAGTTCTTC	CSVLGLAEQFF
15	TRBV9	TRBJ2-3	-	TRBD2	TGTGCCAGCGGGCAGGGACTAGTATTTTCAGATACGCAGTATTTT	CASGQGLVFSDTQYF
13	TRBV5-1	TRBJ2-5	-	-	TGCGCCAGCAGCTTGCCAGGAAAAGAGACCCAGTACTTC	CASSLPGKETQYF
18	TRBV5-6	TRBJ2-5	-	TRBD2	TGTGCCAGTCAGTACCGCGGCTCCGGGACTAGCGGGGGGAGGACCCAGTACTTC	CASQYRGSGTSGGRTQYF
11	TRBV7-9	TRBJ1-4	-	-	TGTGCCAGCAGTAAAGGTGAAAAACTGTTTTTT	CASSKGEKLFF
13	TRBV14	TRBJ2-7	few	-	TGTGCCAGCAGCCAAGATCCCGGTTCCGAGCAGTACTTC	CASSQDPGSEQYF
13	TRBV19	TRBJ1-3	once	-	TGTGCCAGCGCGCCGTCAGCCGGAAACACCATATATTTT	CASAPSAGNTIYF
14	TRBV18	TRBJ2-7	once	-	TGTGCCAGCTCACCACTTGAAGGGGGTGACGAGCAGTACTTC	CASSPLEGGDEQYF
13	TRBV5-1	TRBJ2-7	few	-	TGCGCCAGCAGCGAAACAGGTCCCTACGAGCAGTACTTC	CASSETGPYEQYF
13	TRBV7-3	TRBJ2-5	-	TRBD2	TGTGCCAGCAGCTTGGGACTAGGAGAGACCCAGTACTTC	CASSLGLGETQYF
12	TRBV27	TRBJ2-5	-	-	TGTGCCAGCAGTTTTTCGGGGGAGACCCAGTACTTC	CASSFSGETQYF
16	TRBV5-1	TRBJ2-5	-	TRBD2	TGCGCCAGCAGCCAATGGCCGGGGGGACCCCAAGAGACCCAGTACTTC	CASSQWPGGPQETQYF
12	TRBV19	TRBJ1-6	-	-	TGTGCCAGTAGTAAAGTAAATTCACCCCTCCACTTT	CASSKVNSPLHF
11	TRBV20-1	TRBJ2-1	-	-	TGCAGTGCTACGACGGGCGGTGAGCAGTTCTTC	CSATTGGEQFF
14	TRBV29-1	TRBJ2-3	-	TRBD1	TGCAGCGTTGCCCAGGGGGCCGGCACAGATACGCAGTATTTT	CSVAQGAGTDTQYF
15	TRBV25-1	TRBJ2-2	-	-	TGTGCCAGCAGTGAATACGGAGGCCGACCCGGGGAGCTGTTTTTT	CASSEYGGRPGELFF
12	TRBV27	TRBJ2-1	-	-	TGTGCCAGCAGTTTATCCGGATATGAGCAGTTCTTC	CASSLSGYEQFF
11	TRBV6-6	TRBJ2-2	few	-	TGTGCCAGCTCCGGCACCGGGGAGCTGTTTTTT	CASSGTGELFF
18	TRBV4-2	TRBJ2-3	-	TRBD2	TGTGCCAGCAGCGCCGGGACTAGCGGGGGGGCCAGCACAGATACGCAGTATTTT	CASSAGTSGGASTDTQYF
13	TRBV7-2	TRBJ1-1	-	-	TGTGCCAGCAGCTTCAGCAGGAACACTGAAGCTTTCTTT	CASSFSRNTEAFF
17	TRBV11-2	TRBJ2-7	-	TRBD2	TGTGCCAGCAGCAAACCTCCGCAGCGGGAGGATACCTACGAGCAGTACTTC	CASSKPPQREDTYEQYF
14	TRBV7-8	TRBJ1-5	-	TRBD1	TGTGCCAGCAGTCCGGGACAGGGCAATCAGCCCCAGCATTTT	CASSPGQGNQPQHF
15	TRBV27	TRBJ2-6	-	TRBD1	TGTGCCAGCAGTTTCTACAGGGGTGGGGCCAACGTCCTGACTTTC	CASSFYRGGANVLTF
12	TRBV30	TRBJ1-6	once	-	TGTGCCTGGAGTCGACAGCACTCACCCCTCCACTTT	CAWSRQHSPLHF
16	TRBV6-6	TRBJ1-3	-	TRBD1	TGTGCCAGCAGCGGACAGGGCGGAGACTCTGGAAACACCATATATTTT	CASSGQGGDSGNTIYF
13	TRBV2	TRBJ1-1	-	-	TGTGCCAGCAGTGAAGCGGCGGACACTGAAGCTTTCTTT	CASSEAADTEAFF
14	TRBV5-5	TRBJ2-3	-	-	TGTGCCAGCAGCTTAGGTAATTTTGAGAATACGCAGTATTTT	CASSLGNFENTQYF
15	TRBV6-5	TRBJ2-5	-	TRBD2	TGTGCCAGCAGTTACGATCGGGGGGGAGAAGAGACCCAGTACTTC	CASSYDRGGEETQYF
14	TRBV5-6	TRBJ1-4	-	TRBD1	TGTGCCAGCAGCCTCGGACAGGGTGAAGAAAAACTGTTTTTT	CASSLGQGEEKLFF
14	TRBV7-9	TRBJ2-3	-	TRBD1	TGTGCCAGCTCTGGGACAGGCCAGATGGATACGCAGTATTTT	CASSGTGQMDTQYF
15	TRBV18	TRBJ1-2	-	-	TGTGCCAGCTCACCAATACAGACACCTAACTATGGCTACACCTTC	CASSPIQTPNYGYTF
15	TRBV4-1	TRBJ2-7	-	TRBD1	TGCGCCAGCAGCCAAACCGGGACAGGAGCCTACGAGCAGTACTTC	CASSQTGTGAYEQYF